The TCR beta chain described here comes from a study of long-term antiretroviral therapy in people with HIV. J was trimmed by 4 bases and V by 3 bases; bases with no gene match: 5. Germline V gene lookup returns CDR1 MNHEY and CDR2 SMNVEV (reference sequence). The CDR3 covers 15 residues. Worth noting for this clone: No antigen is known for it.

General observations from the study: Records did not include ART adherence, viral resistance or therapy changes.

The authors ran the immunoSEQ assay, v3.0, at survey level. Data came from immunoSEQ multiplex PCR; TCRdb stores just in-frame clones and leaves some out. This table has about 11,000 clones, about 89% appearing once. The sample here was unsorted PBMCs, taken 0.2 years before starting antiretroviral therapy. J is TRBJ1-5 and V is TRBV27; 8 nucleotides match TRBD1. This receptor was identified in a woman aged 40 to 49 with HIV. The CDR3 DNA reads TGTGCCAGCAGTTTTCGGACAGGGTTTAATCAGCCCCAGCATTTT. It is translated as CASSFRTGFNQPQHF.